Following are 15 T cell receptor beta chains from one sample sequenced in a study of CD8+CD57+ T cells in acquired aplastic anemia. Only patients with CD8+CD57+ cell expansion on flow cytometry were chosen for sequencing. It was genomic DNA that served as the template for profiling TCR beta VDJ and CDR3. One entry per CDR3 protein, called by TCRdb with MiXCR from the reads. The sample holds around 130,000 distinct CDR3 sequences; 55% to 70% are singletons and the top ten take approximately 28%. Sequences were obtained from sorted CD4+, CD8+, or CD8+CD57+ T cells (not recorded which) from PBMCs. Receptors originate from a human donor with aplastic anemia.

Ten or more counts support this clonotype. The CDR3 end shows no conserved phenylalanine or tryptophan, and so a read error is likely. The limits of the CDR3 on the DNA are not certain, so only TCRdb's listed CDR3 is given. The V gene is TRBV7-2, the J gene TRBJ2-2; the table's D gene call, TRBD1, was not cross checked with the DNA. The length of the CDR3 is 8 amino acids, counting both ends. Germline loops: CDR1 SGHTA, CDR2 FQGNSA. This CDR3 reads CASSLGTE.

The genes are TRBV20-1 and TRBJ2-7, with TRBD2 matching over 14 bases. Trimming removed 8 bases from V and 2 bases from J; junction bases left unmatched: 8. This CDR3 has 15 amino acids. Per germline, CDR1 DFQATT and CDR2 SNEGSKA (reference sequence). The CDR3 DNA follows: TGCAGTATGCTTGGGACTAGCGGGGGTCCCTACGAGCAGTACTTC. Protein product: CSMLGTSGGPYEQYF.

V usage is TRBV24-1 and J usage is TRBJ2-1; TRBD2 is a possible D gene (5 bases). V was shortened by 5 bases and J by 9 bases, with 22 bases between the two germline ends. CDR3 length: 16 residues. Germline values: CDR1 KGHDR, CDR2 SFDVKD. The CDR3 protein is CATSAAEAVGRTEQFF. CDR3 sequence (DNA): TGTGCCACCAGTGCCGCGGAGGCAGTAGGTAGAACTGAGCAGTTCTTC.

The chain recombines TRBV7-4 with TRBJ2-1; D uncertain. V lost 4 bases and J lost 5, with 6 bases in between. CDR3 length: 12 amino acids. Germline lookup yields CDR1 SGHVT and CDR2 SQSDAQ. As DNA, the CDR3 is TGTGCCAGCAGCTCCGCAGACAATGAGCAGTTCTTC. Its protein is CASSSADNEQFF.

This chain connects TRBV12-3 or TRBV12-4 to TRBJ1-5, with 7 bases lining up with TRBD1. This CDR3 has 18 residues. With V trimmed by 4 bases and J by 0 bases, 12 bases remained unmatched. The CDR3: CASSYQGGGQHSNQPQHF. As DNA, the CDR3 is TGTGCCAGCAGTTACCAGGGGGGGGGACAGCATAGCAATCAGCCCCAGCATTTT.

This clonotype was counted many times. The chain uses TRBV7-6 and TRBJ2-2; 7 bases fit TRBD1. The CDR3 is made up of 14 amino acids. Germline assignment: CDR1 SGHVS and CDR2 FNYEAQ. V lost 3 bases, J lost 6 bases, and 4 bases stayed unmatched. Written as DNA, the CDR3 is TGTGCCAGCAGCTTCGCAGGGGGTTCCGGGGAGCTGTTTTTT. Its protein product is CASSFAGGSGELFF.

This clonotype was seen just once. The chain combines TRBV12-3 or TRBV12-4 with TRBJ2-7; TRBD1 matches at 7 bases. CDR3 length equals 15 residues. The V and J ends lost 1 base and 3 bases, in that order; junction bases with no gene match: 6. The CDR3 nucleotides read TGTGCCAGCAGTTTAGGGAGCGGACAGGTCTACGAGCAGTACTTC. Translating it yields CASSLGSGQVYEQYF.

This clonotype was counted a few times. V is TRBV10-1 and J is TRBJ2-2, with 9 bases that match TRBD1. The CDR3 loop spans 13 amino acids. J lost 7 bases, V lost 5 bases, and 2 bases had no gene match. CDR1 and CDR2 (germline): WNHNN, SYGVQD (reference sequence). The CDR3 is CASSWTGDGELFF. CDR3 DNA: TGCGCCAGCAGTTGGACAGGGGACGGGGAGCTGTTTTTT.

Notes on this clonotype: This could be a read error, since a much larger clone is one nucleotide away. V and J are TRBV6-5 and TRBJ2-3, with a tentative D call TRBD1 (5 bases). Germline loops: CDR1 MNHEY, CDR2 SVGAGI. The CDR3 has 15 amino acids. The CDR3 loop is CASSYSGESTDTQCF. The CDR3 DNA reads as TGTGCCAGCAGTTACTCAGGGGAAAGCACAGATACGCAGTGTTTT.

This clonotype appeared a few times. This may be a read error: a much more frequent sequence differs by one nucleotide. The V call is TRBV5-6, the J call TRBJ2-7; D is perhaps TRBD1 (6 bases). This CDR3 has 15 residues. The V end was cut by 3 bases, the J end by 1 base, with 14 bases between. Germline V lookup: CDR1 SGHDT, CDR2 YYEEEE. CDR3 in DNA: TGTGCCAGCAGCTCCACCGGGACAATTTCCTACGAGCAGTACTTC. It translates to CASSSTGTISYEQYF. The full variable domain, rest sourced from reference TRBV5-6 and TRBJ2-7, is DAGVTQSPTHLIKTRGQQVTLRCSPKSGHDTVSWYQQALGQGPQFIFQYYEEEERQRGNFPDRFSGHQFPNYSSELNVNALLLGDSALYLCASSSTGTISYEQYFGPGTRLTVT.

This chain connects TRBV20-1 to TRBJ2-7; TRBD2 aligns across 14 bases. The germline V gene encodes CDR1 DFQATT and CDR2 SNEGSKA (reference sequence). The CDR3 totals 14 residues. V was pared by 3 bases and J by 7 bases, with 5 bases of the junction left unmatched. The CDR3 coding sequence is TGCAGTGCTAGGACTAGCGGGAGGGTTCGGGAGCAGTACTTC. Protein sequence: CSARTSGRVREQYF.

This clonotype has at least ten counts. In DNA, the CDR3 is TGTGCCATCAGTGAGGGCGGGAGTTATTACGGGGAGCTGTTTTTT. Its protein product is CAISEGGSYYGELFF. V is TRBV10-3 and J is TRBJ2-2, with 7 bases aligning to TRBD2. The ends lost 2 bases at V and 7 bases at J; junction bases unmatched: 7. CDR3 length: 15 residues. Germline V lookup: CDR1 ENHRY, CDR2 SYGVKD.

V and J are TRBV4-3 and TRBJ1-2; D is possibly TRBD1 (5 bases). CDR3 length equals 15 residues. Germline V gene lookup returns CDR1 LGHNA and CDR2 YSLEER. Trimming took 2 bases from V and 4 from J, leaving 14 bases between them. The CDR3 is CASSQTGPSGYGYTF. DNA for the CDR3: TGCGCCAGCAGCCAAACAGGACCATCCGGCTATGGCTACACCTTC.

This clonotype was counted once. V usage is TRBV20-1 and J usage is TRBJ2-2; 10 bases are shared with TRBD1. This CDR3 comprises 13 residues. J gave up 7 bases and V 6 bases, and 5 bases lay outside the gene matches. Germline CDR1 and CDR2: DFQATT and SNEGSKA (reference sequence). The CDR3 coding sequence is TGCAGTGCCCGGACAGGGGGTGGCGGGGAGCTGTTTTTT. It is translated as CSARTGGGGELFF.

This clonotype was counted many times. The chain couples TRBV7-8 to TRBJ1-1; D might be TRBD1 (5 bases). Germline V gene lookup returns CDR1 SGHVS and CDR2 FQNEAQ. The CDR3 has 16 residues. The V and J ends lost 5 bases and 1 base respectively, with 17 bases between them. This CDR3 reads CASSPLSGDWNTEAFF. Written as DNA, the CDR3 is TGTGCCAGCAGCCCACTTTCGGGGGATTGGAACACTGAAGCTTTCTTT.